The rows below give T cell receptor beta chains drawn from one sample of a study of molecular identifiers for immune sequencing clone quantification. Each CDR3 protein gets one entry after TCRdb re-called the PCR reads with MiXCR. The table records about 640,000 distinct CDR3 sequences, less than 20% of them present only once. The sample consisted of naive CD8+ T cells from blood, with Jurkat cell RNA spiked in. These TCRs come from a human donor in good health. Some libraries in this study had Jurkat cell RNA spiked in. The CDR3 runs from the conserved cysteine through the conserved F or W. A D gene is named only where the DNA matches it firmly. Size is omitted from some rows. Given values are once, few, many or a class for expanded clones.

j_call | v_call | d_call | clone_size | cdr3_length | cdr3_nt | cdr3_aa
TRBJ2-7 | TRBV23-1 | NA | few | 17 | TGCGCCAGCAGTCAATCGAATCGGCAGGGAGAAAACTACGAGCAGTACTTC | CASSQSNRQGENYEQYF
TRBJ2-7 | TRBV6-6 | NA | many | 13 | TGTGCCAGCAGTTGGTCGAGGACCTACGAGCAGTACTTC | CASSWSRTYEQYF
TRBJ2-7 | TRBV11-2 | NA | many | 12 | TGTGCCAGCAGCCCCTATTTCTACGAGCAGTACTTC | CASSPYFYEQYF
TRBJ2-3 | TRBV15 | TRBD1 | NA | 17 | TGTGCCACCAGCAGAGGTCCGAGGGGGCGTGGCACAGATACGCAGTATTTT | CATSRGPRGRGTDTQYF
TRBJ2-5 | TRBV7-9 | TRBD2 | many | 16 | TGTGCCAGCAGCTTAACTAGCGGGAGTCTTGGAGAGACCCAGTACTTC | CASSLTSGSLGETQYF
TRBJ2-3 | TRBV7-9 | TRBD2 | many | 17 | TGTGCCAGCAGCCCCGGACTAGCGGGGGACTACACAGATACGCAGTATTTT | CASSPGLAGDYTDTQYF
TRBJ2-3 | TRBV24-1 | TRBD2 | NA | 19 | TGTGCCACCAGTGACCCTGGGACTAGCGGGAGGTTACGGACAGATACGCAGTATTTT | CATSDPGTSGRLRTDTQYF
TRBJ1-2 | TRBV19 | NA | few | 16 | TGTGCCAGTAGTATAGATTTAATCTTTGGCAGCTATGGCTACACCTTC | CASSIDLIFGSYGYTF
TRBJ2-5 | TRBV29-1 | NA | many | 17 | TGCAGCGTTGAAGATATATATGGGAAACAAGTCCAAGAGACCCAGTACTTC | CSVEDIYGKQVQETQYF
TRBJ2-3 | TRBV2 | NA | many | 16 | TGTGCCAGCAGTGATCCCACAGGTTCGTTGACAGATACGCAGTATTTT | CASSDPTGSLTDTQYF